This TCR beta chain originates from a study of CD8+ T cells in alopecia areata. Looking at the study overall: For 6 to 18 months, tofacitinib was taken, and 6 months off drug followed.

Regarding this clone: Its antigen is still unknown.

The treatment here: oral pan-JAK inhibitor, 5-10 mg twice daily. Patients with alopecia areata provided lesional scalp punch biopsies as well as peripheral blood. Reverse transcription of extracted RNA yielded cDNA, which provided the sequencing template. Profiled with immunoSEQ multiplex PCR; TCRdb holds only in-frame clones, not every one. The sample holds about 250,000 clones; roughly 63% are singletons and the top ten take 0.75% to 0.95%. V dropped 5 bases and J dropped 5; count of bases not matched to a gene: 9. Per the germline V gene, CDR1 is LGHNA and CDR2 is YSLEER. The CDR3 has 14 amino acids. Study results and caveats: Expanded CD8+ clones among the top 100, as well as scalp clonality, were significantly decreased by tofacitinib. Numerous expanded lesional clones remained in scalp and blood during tofacitinib.

This chain links TRBV4-3 with TRBJ2-7, with TRBD2 identical over 7 bases. The sample in question was CD4+ T cells sorted from blood, obtained between weeks 51 and 52, from a patient treated with tofacitinib. This TCR derives from a human donor with alopecia areata. The CDR3 bases are TGCGCCAGCAGCAAAACCAGGGAGGGCCACGAGCAGTACTTC. Translated, it gives CASSKTREGHEQYF.